The 11 T cell receptor beta chains below all came from one sample that was sequenced in a study of T cells after yellow fever vaccination. A single record per CDR3 protein comes from TCRdb applying MiXCR to the 5' RACE reads. The data show just under 600,000 distinct CDR3 sequences, with roughly 14% seen just once and over 13% held by the top ten. Here the sequenced sample was PBMCs, taken on the day of the yellow fever booster vaccination. Source of these receptors: a man aged 30-40 years who received the YFV17D yellow fever vaccine.

This clonotype was counted a few times. The rearrangement links TRBV7-2 to TRBJ2-2; TRBD1 matches 8 bases. This CDR3 contains 15 residues. J was trimmed by 7 bases and V by 4 bases; bases with no gene match: 8. Germline values: CDR1 SGHTA, CDR2 FQGNSA. CDR3 coding DNA: TGTGCCAGCAGCTCGGCGCAGGGGGCGTTCGGGGAGCTGTTTTTT. Its translation: CASSSAQGAFGELFF.

The table lists this clonotype with a few counts. This chain uses TRBV7-6 with TRBJ2-7, with 8 bases lining up with TRBD2. Trimming cost V 4 bases and J 5 bases; bases outside gene matches: 7. Germline V gene lookup returns CDR1 SGHVS and CDR2 FNYEAQ. The CDR3 has 14 residues. CDR3 loop: CASSSRGTSDEQYF. The CDR3 nucleotides read TGTGCCAGCAGCTCTAGGGGGACTAGTGACGAGCAGTACTTC.

This clonotype was observed a few times. The V and J genes are TRBV24-1 and TRBJ2-6; D is unclear. V dropped 2 bases and J dropped 0 bases, with 7 bases sitting between them. The CDR3 spans 16 residues. Germline values: CDR1 KGHDR, CDR2 SFDVKD. CDR3 in amino acids: CATSDWTGSGANVLTF. The DNA of the CDR3 is TGTGCCACCAGTGATTGGACGGGCTCTGGGGCCAACGTCCTGACTTTC.

This clonotype appeared a few times. One end of the junction varies from germline; a read error may be responsible. The gene calls are TRBV20-1 and TRBJ2-7; D might be TRBD2 (8 bases). The CDR3 is 16 residues long. CDR1 DFQATT and CDR2 SNEGSKA come from the germline V gene (reference sequence). The CDR3: CCARGGASGRQGEQYF. CDR3 coding DNA: TGCTGTGCTAGAGGAGGAGCGAGCGGGAGACAGGGCGAGCAGTACTTC.

This clonotype appeared a few times. The rearrangement uses TRBV6-2 or TRBV6-3 and TRBJ2-7; 9 bases align to TRBD2. The CDR3 consists of 16 residues. CDR1 is MNHEY, CDR2 SVGEGT, per germline. Germline trimming cut 0 bases from V and 4 bases from J; bases unmatched to any gene: 7. CDR3 region: CASSYSFLAGIYEQYF. The CDR3 DNA reads as TGTGCCAGCAGTTACTCCTTCCTAGCGGGAATATACGAGCAGTACTTC.

This clonotype occurred many times. V is TRBV29-1 and J is TRBJ2-1; D remains ambiguous. Trimming shortened V by 6 bases and J by 8 bases, and 14 bases separated the two germline ends. CDR1 and CDR2 from the germline V gene are SQVTM and ANQGSEA. The CDR3 consists of 12 residues. CDR3 protein: CSVEYLGYEQFF. CDR3 in DNA: TGCAGCGTCGAGTATTTGGGTTATGAGCAGTTCTTC.

J is TRBJ1-5 and V is TRBV20-1; D gene unclear. The germline gives CDR1 DFQATT, CDR2 SNEGSKA (reference sequence). Trimming took off 3 bases at V and 2 bases at J, with 8 bases between the two ends. This CDR3 is built from 13 residues. For the CDR3, the DNA is TGCAGTGCTAGGGCTCAGGGCAATCAGCCCCAGCATTTT. As protein: CSARAQGNQPQHF.

This sequence joins TRBV6-5 and TRBJ2-2; no reliable D call. V gave up 0 bases and J gave up 4 bases, with 9 bases separating them. Germline CDR1 MNHEY, CDR2 SVGAGI. The CDR3 has 15 amino acids. CDR3 bases: TGTGCCAGCAGTTACTCGAGGCACCTCACCGGGGAGCTGTTTTTT. Amino acids: CASSYSRHLTGELFF.

The chain joins TRBV5-1 to TRBJ2-2; D not certain. CDR3 length: 16 amino acids. Trimming pared 4 bases from V and 3 bases from J, leaving 16 bases between. Per germline, CDR1 SGHRS and CDR2 YFSETQ. CDR3 sequence (DNA): TGCGCCAGCAGCGGAGTAAAGGGTCGAGACACCGGGGAGCTGTTTTTT. Protein product: CASSGVKGRDTGELFF.

The rearrangement joins TRBV20-1 to TRBJ2-1; 7 bases map to TRBD1. Per the germline V gene, CDR1 is DFQATT and CDR2 is SNEGSKA (reference sequence). V lost 1 base to trimming and J lost 0 bases; unmatched junction nucleotides: 0. The CDR3 covers 14 residues. The CDR3 sequence is CSARGDSSYNEQFF. CDR3 in DNA: TGCAGTGCTAGAGGGGACAGCTCCTACAATGAGCAGTTCTTC.

CDR3: CASSTPSGRAYEQFF. In nucleotides, the CDR3 is TGTGCCAGCAGCACACCTAGCGGGAGGGCCTATGAGCAGTTCTTC. The genes are TRBV7-2 and TRBJ2-1, with 12 bases aligning to TRBD2. The germline CDR1 and CDR2 sequences are SGHTA and FQGNSA. The CDR3 is made up of 15 amino acids. After removal of 5 bases from V and 8 bases from J, the junction contained 7 bases not matched to a gene.